These 17 T cell receptor beta chains were all obtained from the same sample, sequenced in a study of shared clonotypes between healthy human individuals (dated by TCRdb to about 2020). The library was produced with the immunoSEQ multiplex PCR assay. TCRdb's version of the immuneACCESS table is confined to in-frame rearrangements and falls short of the full clone set. An unresolved V gene accounts for under half of the shortfall where checked; the remainder is of unknown origin. This sample gives approximately 640,000 clones in total; 90% of them show up just once. Around a third of the sample is taken by the ten largest. The sample consisted of memory CD8+ T cells from PBMCs. The cell subset or site label for this specimen denotes: CD45RO+ cells pooled with CCR7-negative TemRA cells. The receptors derive from a man younger than 35 in good health. Some clones in this sample may be carry-over from other donors' samples.

Regarding this clone: The identical CDR3 is also encoded by other nucleotide sequences in the sample. The chain links TRBV27 to TRBJ2-1; D gene ambiguous. V gave up 1 base and J gave up 0 bases, with 1 base separating them. The CDR3 consists of 13 residues. The germline V gene encodes CDR1 MNHEY and CDR2 SMNVEV (reference sequence). The CDR3 reads CASSLFSYNEQFF. DNA of the CDR3: TGTGCCAGCAGTTTATTCTCCTACAATGAGCAGTTCTTC.

This chain uses TRBV7-9 with TRBJ1-4; possible D gene TRBD1, 5 bases. CDR1 and CDR2 (germline): SEHNR, FQNEAQ (reference sequence). The length of the CDR3 is 14 residues. The V gene lost 1 base and the J gene lost 6 bases, with 9 bases spanning the gap. For the CDR3, the DNA is TGTGCCAGCAGCTTAGTGTCACAGGATGAAAAACTGTTTTTT. It translates to CASSLVSQDEKLFF.

This chain connects TRBV28 to TRBJ1-1; D is unresolved. The CDR3 is 16 residues long. CDR1 MDHEN and CDR2 SYDVKM come from the germline V gene. V lost 6 bases to trimming and J lost 0 bases, with 17 bases between them. CDR3 nucleotide sequence: TGTGCCAGCAGCTTAGTAACACTGTTCATGAACACTGAAGCTTTCTTT. Protein sequence: CASSLVTLFMNTEAFF.

This clone was seen only a few times. The J gene is TRBJ1-1, the V gene TRBV9, with no clear D. The germline CDR1 and CDR2 sequences are SGDLS and YYNGEE. This CDR3 contains 11 residues. V was clipped by 7 bases and J by 3 bases, with 7 bases between them. CDR3 protein: CASVYYTEAFF. For the CDR3, the DNA is TGTGCCAGCGTCTACTACACTGAAGCTTTCTTT.

The chain links TRBV30 to TRBJ2-5, with D perhaps TRBD2 (5 bases). CDR1 and CDR2 from the germline V gene are GTSNPN and SVGIG (reference sequence). Trimming removed 6 bases from V and 5 bases from J, with 19 bases in between. This CDR3 region has 14 residues. CDR3 protein: CACHDPRDGETQYF. For the CDR3, the DNA is TGTGCCTGCCATGACCCGAGGGATGGGGAGACCCAGTACTTC.

The J gene is TRBJ2-1, the V gene TRBV5-6, with 9 bases matching TRBD2. The CDR3 spans 16 residues. CDR1 and CDR2 from the germline V gene are SGHDT and YYEEEE. The V and J ends lost 0 bases and 9 bases, in that order; junction bases with no gene match: 10. The CDR3 spells CASSLGTSVRLGEQFF. The CDR3 DNA reads as TGTGCCAGCAGCTTGGGGACTAGCGTTAGGCTAGGTGAGCAGTTCTTC. Drawing the rest from reference TRBV5-6 and TRBJ2-1, the complete variable domain is DAGVTQSPTHLIKTRGQQVTLRCSPKSGHDTVSWYQQALGQGPQFIFQYYEEEERQRGNFPDRFSGHQFPNYSSELNVNALLLGDSALYLCASSLGTSVRLGEQFFGPGTRLTVL.

The chain carries TRBV7-6 and TRBJ2-7; D is unclear. The germline V gene encodes CDR1 SGHVS and CDR2 FNYEAQ. This CDR3 has 13 amino acids. The germline V and J ends were trimmed by 1 base and 0 bases, with 4 bases remaining between them. The CDR3 DNA follows: TGTGCCAGCAGCTTAGAGGACTCCTACGAGCAGTACTTC. This translates into CASSLEDSYEQYF.

The chain employs TRBV28 and TRBJ1-2; weak D call: TRBD1 (6 bases). The CDR3 has 15 residues. Trimming took off 3 bases at V and 8 bases at J, with 19 bases between the two ends. Germline V gene sequence: CDR1 MDHEN, CDR2 SYDVKM. The CDR3 protein is CASSFQTGWSWGYTF. Written as DNA, the CDR3 is TGTGCCAGCAGTTTCCAGACAGGCTGGTCATGGGGCTACACCTTC.

V and J are TRBV7-2 and TRBJ1-2, with D maybe TRBD1 (6 bases). Per germline, CDR1 SGHTA and CDR2 FQGNSA. The CDR3 length is 18 residues. V was clipped by 5 bases and J by 7 bases, with 29 bases between them. Here the CDR3 DNA reads TGTGCCAGCAGCCCCAGGGGAGGGCTCAGGGTGCCCCTGGGTGGCTACACCTTC. This gives the protein CASSPRGGLRVPLGGYTF.

V usage is TRBV4-3 and J usage is TRBJ1-4; no clear D. V was cut by 0 bases and J by 8 bases, with 13 bases left in between. Germline V lookup: CDR1 LGHNA, CDR2 YSLEER. This CDR3 is built from 15 residues. CDR3 in amino acids: CASSQDSGIGEKLFF. The DNA for the CDR3 is TGCGCCAGCAGCCAAGATAGCGGGATCGGGGAAAAACTGTTTTTT.

This clone was detected a few times. A much larger clone differs by one base, so this may be a read error. Distinct nucleotide sequences in the sample also encode this CDR3. The CDR3 reads CASSDGTGGTDTQYF. In DNA form, the CDR3 reads TGTGCCAGCAGTGACGGGACAGGGGGCACAGATACGCAGTATTTT. This chain joins TRBV6-4 and TRBJ2-3, with TRBD1 matching over 10 bases. In germline, CDR1 is MRHNA, CDR2 SNTAGT. This CDR3 has 15 residues. V was pared by 2 bases and J by 1 base, with 0 bases of the junction left unmatched.

The rearrangement links TRBV27 to TRBJ2-7, with D possibly being TRBD1 (6 bases). Germline V lookup: CDR1 MNHEY, CDR2 SMNVEV (reference sequence). V lost 6 bases to trimming and J lost 2 bases, with 11 bases between them. CDR3 length equals 13 residues. The CDR3 loop is CASRPGQTYEQYF. Here the CDR3 DNA reads TGTGCCAGCAGACCCGGACAGACCTACGAGCAGTACTTC.

J is TRBJ2-7 and V is TRBV27; 8 bases match TRBD1. The CDR3 is made up of 15 amino acids. J lost 4 bases, V lost 4 bases, and 9 bases had no gene match. Germline V gene sequence: CDR1 MNHEY, CDR2 SMNVEV (reference sequence). The CDR3 DNA reads TGTGCCAGCAGTTCCGACAGGGGAAGATCGTACGAGCAGTACTTC. Translation: CASSSDRGRSYEQYF.

This clone was counted between two and nine times. This rearrangement joins TRBV27 to TRBJ2-5; the match to TRBD1 covers 8 bases. The J call may be in error: the DNA end matches TRBJ2-7 better. CDR3 size: 13 residues. CDR1 is MNHEY and CDR2 is SMNVEV in the germline V gene (reference sequence). The CDR3 DNA sequence: TGTGCCAGCAGTTTCGGGACAGGCTACGAGCAGTACTTC. It translates to CASSFGTGYEQYF.

The chain recombines TRBV6-6 with TRBJ2-7; D is possibly TRBD1 (6 bases). Germline CDR1 and CDR2: MNHNY and SVGAGI (reference sequence). V was trimmed by 0 bases and J by 2 bases, leaving 11 bases between them. The CDR3 covers 15 residues. CDR3: CASSYSDRTAYEQYF. The CDR3 nucleotides are TGTGCCAGCAGTTACTCTGACAGGACAGCCTACGAGCAGTACTTC.

The genes are TRBV11-2 and TRBJ2-1, with TRBD1 matching 10 bases. Per germline, CDR1 SGHAT and CDR2 FQNNGV. Trimming cost V 5 bases and J 5 bases; bases outside gene matches: 9. CDR3 size: 16 residues. The CDR3 coding sequence is TGTGCCAGCAGCGGCGGGACAGGGGATGGCGACAATGAGCAGTTCTTC. Amino acid sequence: CASSGGTGDGDNEQFF.

The J gene is TRBJ2-3, the V gene TRBV10-3; D might be TRBD2 (5 bases). The CDR3 runs 15 residues. V gave up 5 bases and J gave up 2 bases, with 14 bases separating them. CDR1 and CDR2 from the germline V gene are ENHRY and SYGVKD. CDR3 sequence: CAISRMGRTTDTQYF. Written as DNA, the CDR3 is TGTGCCATCAGTCGCATGGGGAGAACCACAGATACGCAGTATTTT.